This T cell receptor (beta chain) derives from a study of T-cell memory formation after mild COVID-19. TCRdb passed the 5' RACE reads through MiXCR, listing each CDR3 protein once. The sample records approximately 250,000 distinct CDR3 sequences, 16% being singletons. The sample was PBMCs or a T cell subset sorted from them (not recorded which). The receptor's source is a man between 18 and 29 years old who had mild COVID-19 (a few samples of this study predate the infection). Cell type and time point are not known.

CDR3 in amino acids: CASSPGSAEAFF. CDR3 nucleotides: TGCGCCAGCAGCCCCGGGAGCGCTGAAGCTTTCTTT. This chain links TRBV4-1 with TRBJ1-1; D is undetermined. The germline CDR1 and CDR2 sequences are MGHRA and YSYEKL. The CDR3 has 12 amino acids. Trimming took off 4 bases at V and 6 bases at J, with 9 bases between the two ends.